These T cell receptor beta chains were read from a single sample in a study of blood T cell repertoires in COVID-19. The repertoire was sequenced with immunoSEQ multiplex PCR; TCRdb's copy has only in-frame clones and lacks some. This sample yields a few hundred thousand clones, of which roughly 87% are seen a single time; about 6% belongs to the top ten. Specimen: PBMCs or T cells enriched from blood (not recorded which). These receptors all come from a woman aged 25-40 years who had recovered from COVID-19. Each CDR3 is given with its conserved first and last residue. Fields, in order: J gene, D gene, clone size, V gene, CDR3 protein, CDR3 DNA. A D gene is named only where the DNA matches it firmly. The size field is filled for only some rows; it gives once, few, many or a size class.

TRBJ2-7	TRBD1	NA	TRBV11-3	CASSLGTGSYEQYF	TGTGCCAGCAGCTTAGGGACAGGGTCATACGAGCAGTACTTC
TRBJ1-1	NA	NA	TRBV3-1/TRBV3-2	CASSDRRNTEAFF	TGTGCCAGCAGTGATCGCAGGAACACTGAAGCTTTCTTT
TRBJ2-3	NA	NA	TRBV13	CASSWEDRPRTDTQYF	TGTGCCAGCAGCTGGGAGGACAGGCCCAGGACAGATACGCAGTATTTT
TRBJ2-1	TRBD2	NA	TRBV10-3	CATTVRGGSYNEQFF	TGTGCCACCACAGTACGGGGGGGATCCTACAATGAGCAGTTCTTC
TRBJ1-1	TRBD1	NA	TRBV9	CASSADRGEAFF	TGTGCCAGCAGCGCCGACAGGGGTGAAGCTTTCTTT
TRBJ1-1	NA	NA	TRBV2	CASRGDMNTEAFF	TGTGCCAGCAGAGGGGACATGAACACTGAAGCTTTCTTT
TRBJ1-5	TRBD1	few	TRBV29-1	CSVGTGNSNQPQHF	TGCAGCGTTGGGACAGGAAATAGCAATCAGCCCCAGCATTTT
TRBJ1-1	NA	NA	TRBV30	CAWSAEPGTGSEAFF	TGTGCCTGGAGTGCGGAACCCGGGACTGGGAGTGAAGCTTTCTTT
TRBJ1-1	TRBD1	NA	TRBV7-9	CASSPGRDRDTEAFF	TGTGCCAGCAGCCCGGGCCGGGACAGGGACACTGAAGCTTTCTTT
TRBJ2-7	NA	NA	TRBV3-1/TRBV3-2	CASSQGVLGPQYEQYF	TGTGCCAGCAGCCAAGGTGTACTAGGTCCTCAATACGAGCAGTACTTC
TRBJ1-2	NA	few	TRBV7-2	CASSLQKPGLLHTF	TGTGCCAGCAGCTTACAAAAACCGGGACTCCTCCACACCTTC
TRBJ2-3	NA	NA	TRBV4-2	CASSPRTGNTDTQYF	TGTGCCAGCAGCCCCCGCACAGGGAACACAGATACGCAGTATTTT
TRBJ1-6	NA	NA	TRBV30	CAWDRRDSPLHF	TGTGCCTGGGACAGGAGGGATTCACCCCTCCACTTT
TRBJ2-1	TRBD2	NA	TRBV7-2	CASSPRSGGGGGEQFF	TGTGCCAGCAGCCCCCGGTCGGGCGGGGGGGGTGGTGAGCAGTTCTTC
TRBJ2-2	NA	NA	TRBV3-1/TRBV3-2	CASSQGVWPANTGELFF	TGTGCCAGCAGCCAAGGTGTGTGGCCAGCGAACACCGGGGAGCTGTTTTTT
TRBJ1-5	NA	NA	TRBV27	CASRGLYSNQPQHF	TGTGCCAGCAGAGGACTGTATAGCAATCAGCCCCAGCATTTT
TRBJ1-2	NA	NA	TRBV11-2	CASSFGGLGINGYTF	TGTGCCAGCAGCTTTGGAGGGCTGGGGATAAATGGCTACACCTTC
TRBJ2-2	TRBD2	NA	TRBV30	CASPRGWGTGELFF	TGTGCCTCACCGCGGGGGTGGGGGACCGGGGAGCTGTTTTTT
TRBJ1-4	NA	once	TRBV12-3/TRBV12-4	CAIQGSNEKLFF	TGTGCCATACAGGGTTCTAATGAAAAACTGTTTTTT